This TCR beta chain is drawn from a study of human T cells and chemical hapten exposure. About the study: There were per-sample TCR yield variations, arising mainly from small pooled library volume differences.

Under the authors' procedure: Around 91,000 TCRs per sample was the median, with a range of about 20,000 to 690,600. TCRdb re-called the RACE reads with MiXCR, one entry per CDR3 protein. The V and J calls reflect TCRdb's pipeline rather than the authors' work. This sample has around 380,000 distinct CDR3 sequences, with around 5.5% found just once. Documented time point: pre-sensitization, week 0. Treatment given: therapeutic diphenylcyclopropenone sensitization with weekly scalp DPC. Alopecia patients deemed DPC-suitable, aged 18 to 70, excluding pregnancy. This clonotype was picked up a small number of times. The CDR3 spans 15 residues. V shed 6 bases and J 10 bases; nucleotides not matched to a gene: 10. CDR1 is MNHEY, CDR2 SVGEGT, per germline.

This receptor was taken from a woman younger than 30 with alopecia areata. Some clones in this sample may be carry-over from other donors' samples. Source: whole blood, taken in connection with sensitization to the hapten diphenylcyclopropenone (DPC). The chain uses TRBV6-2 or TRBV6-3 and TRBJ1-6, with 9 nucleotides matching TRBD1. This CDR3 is CASRQGASLLSPLHF. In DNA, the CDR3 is TGTGCCAGCAGACAGGGGGCAAGCCTTTTGTCACCCCTCCACTTT.